A selection of T cell receptor beta chains follows, all from one sample in a study of blood T cell repertoires in COVID-19. Repertoires were generated with immunoSEQ multiplex PCR, while TCRdb's copy carries only in-frame clones and drops some. The sample includes 270,000 or so clones, around 93% of them seen just once. Sequenced sample: PBMCs or T cells enriched from blood (not recorded which). The receptor source for this set is a man aged 35 to 55 who had been exposed to COVID-19. The CDR3 runs from the conserved cysteine through the conserved F or W. D genes are given only for firm matches. A clone size is listed for some rows: how often the clone was seen (once, few, many), or a class if it is expanded.

v_call: TRBV14; d_call: TRBD1; j_call: TRBJ2-1; cdr3_length: 14; clone_size: .; cdr3_nt: TGTGCCAGCAGACCGGGACAGGGGGCTGGTGAGCAGTTCTTC; cdr3_aa: CASRPGQGAGEQFF
v_call: TRBV24-1; d_call: .; j_call: TRBJ2-1; cdr3_length: 15; clone_size: .; cdr3_nt: TGTGCCACCAGTGTCGGGACTCGCCCCTACAATGAGCAGTTCTTC; cdr3_aa: CATSVGTRPYNEQFF
v_call: TRBV6-5; d_call: TRBD1; j_call: TRBJ1-2; cdr3_length: 14; clone_size: .; cdr3_nt: TGTGCCAGCAGTCCCCAGGACAGGGGCTATGGCTACACCTTC; cdr3_aa: CASSPQDRGYGYTF
v_call: TRBV5-6; d_call: .; j_call: TRBJ2-7; cdr3_length: 13; clone_size: .; cdr3_nt: TGTGCCAGCAGCTTGATTTCGGGTGTCGAGCAGTACTTC; cdr3_aa: CASSLISGVEQYF
v_call: TRBV7-9; d_call: .; j_call: TRBJ1-2; cdr3_length: 14; clone_size: .; cdr3_nt: TGTGCCAGCAGCTTACGTCAGGCTAACTATGGCTACACCTTC; cdr3_aa: CASSLRQANYGYTF
v_call: TRBV12-5; d_call: TRBD1; j_call: TRBJ1-2; cdr3_length: 16; clone_size: .; cdr3_nt: TGTGCTAGTGGTTTGTCTACAGGGGCGTCAAACTATGGCTACACCTTC; cdr3_aa: CASGLSTGASNYGYTF
v_call: TRBV5-5; d_call: TRBD2; j_call: TRBJ2-1; cdr3_length: 14; clone_size: once; cdr3_nt: TGTGCCAGCAGCTTACGAGCGGGAGTTTCTTCGCAGTTCTTC; cdr3_aa: CASSLRAGVSSQFF
v_call: TRBV28; d_call: .; j_call: TRBJ2-7; cdr3_length: 14; clone_size: .; cdr3_nt: TGTGCCAGCAGTGTAGGACAGTCTACCTACGAGCAGTACTTC; cdr3_aa: CASSVGQSTYEQYF
v_call: TRBV29-1; d_call: .; j_call: TRBJ1-2; cdr3_length: 15; clone_size: .; cdr3_nt: TGCAGCGTTGAAGACCAACTCGGTGTTAACTATGGCTACACCTTC; cdr3_aa: CSVEDQLGVNYGYTF
v_call: TRBV3-1/TRBV3-2; d_call: .; j_call: TRBJ2-7; cdr3_length: 12; clone_size: .; cdr3_nt: TGTGCCAGCAGCAGAACCATAGACGAGCAGTACTTC; cdr3_aa: CASSRTIDEQYF
v_call: TRBV12-5; d_call: .; j_call: TRBJ1-1; cdr3_length: 13; clone_size: .; cdr3_nt: TGTGCTAGTGCTTCGATAGGGGTCCCTGAAGCTTTCTTT; cdr3_aa: CASASIGVPEAFF
v_call: TRBV9; d_call: TRBD1; j_call: TRBJ1-2; cdr3_length: 14; clone_size: few; cdr3_nt: TGTGCCAGCAGCGTAGGGCAGGGGGTCTATGGCTACACCTTC; cdr3_aa: CASSVGQGVYGYTF
v_call: TRBV30; d_call: .; j_call: TRBJ2-2; cdr3_length: 17; clone_size: .; cdr3_nt: TGTGCCTGGAGCTTCCCCCACAGGGGACTTTCGGCCGGGGAGCTGTTTTTT; cdr3_aa: CAWSFPHRGLSAGELFF